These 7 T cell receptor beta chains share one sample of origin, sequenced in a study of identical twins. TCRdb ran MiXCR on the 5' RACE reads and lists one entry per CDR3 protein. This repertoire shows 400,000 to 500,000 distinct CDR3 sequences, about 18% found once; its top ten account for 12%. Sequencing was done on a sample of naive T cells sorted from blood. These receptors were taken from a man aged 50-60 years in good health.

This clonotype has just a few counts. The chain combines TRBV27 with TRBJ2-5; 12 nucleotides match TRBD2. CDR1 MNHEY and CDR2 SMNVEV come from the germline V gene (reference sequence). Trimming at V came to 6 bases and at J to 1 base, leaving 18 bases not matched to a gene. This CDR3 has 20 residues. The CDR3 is CASSRLPISTSGGPQETQYF. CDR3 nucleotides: TGTGCCAGCAGCAGACTGCCTATCTCGACTAGCGGGGGACCCCAAGAGACCCAGTACTTC.

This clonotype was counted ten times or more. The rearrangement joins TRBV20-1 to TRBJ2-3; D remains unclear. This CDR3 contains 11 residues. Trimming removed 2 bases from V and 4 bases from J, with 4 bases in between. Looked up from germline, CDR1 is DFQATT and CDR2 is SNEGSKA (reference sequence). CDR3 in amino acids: CSARFADTQYF. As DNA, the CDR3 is TGCAGTGCTAGATTCGCAGATACGCAGTATTTT.

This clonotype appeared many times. CDR3: CASSLGQPSYEQYF. The DNA for the CDR3 is TGTGCCAGCAGCCTTGGACAGCCCTCCTACGAGCAGTACTTC. The chain is built from TRBV4-2 and TRBJ2-7; D is perhaps TRBD1 (6 bases). The CDR3 runs 14 residues. Germline CDR1 reads LGHNA; CDR2 reads YNFKEQ. Trimming removed 4 bases at V and 0 bases at J, with 10 bases between.

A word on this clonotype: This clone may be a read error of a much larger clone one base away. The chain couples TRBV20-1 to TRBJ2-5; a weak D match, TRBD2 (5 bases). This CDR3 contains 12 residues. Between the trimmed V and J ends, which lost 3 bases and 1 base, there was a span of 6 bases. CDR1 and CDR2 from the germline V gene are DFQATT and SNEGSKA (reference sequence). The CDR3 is CSASAGQETQYF. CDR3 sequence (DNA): TGCAGTGCTAGCGCGGGCCAAGAGACCCAGTACTTC.

The CDR3 loop reads CASSRGAGQGNTGELFF. The CDR3 DNA follows: TGCGCCAGCAGCCGCGGCGCGGGACAGGGTAACACCGGGGAGCTGTTTTTT. The V call is TRBV4-1, the J call TRBJ2-2; TRBD1 matches 9 bases. Germline V gives CDR1 MGHRA, CDR2 YSYEKL. This CDR3 contains 17 residues. V lost 4 bases to trimming and J lost 2 bases; unmatched junction nucleotides: 8.

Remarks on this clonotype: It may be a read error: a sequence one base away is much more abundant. The CDR3 region is CSASHAPGLASYEQYF. CDR3 nucleotides: TGCAGTGCTAGTCATGCACCGGGACTAGCGTCCTACGAGCAGTACTTC. The V call is TRBV20-1, the J call TRBJ2-7; TRBD2 matches at 10 bases. The junction had 9 bases not matched to a gene; V was cut back by 3 bases and J by 1 base. CDR3 length: 16 residues. Germline-derived CDR1 and CDR2 are DFQATT and SNEGSKA (reference sequence).

CDR3 sequence: CASSPNQGNYEQYF. CDR3 nucleotide sequence: TGCGCCAGCAGCCCGAATCAGGGGAATTACGAGCAGTACTTC. The chain carries TRBV5-1 and TRBJ2-7, with a possible D match to TRBD1 (6 bases). The length of the CDR3 is 14 residues. CDR1 and CDR2 (germline): SGHRS, YFSETQ. V was trimmed by 4 bases and J by 4 bases, leaving 15 bases between them.